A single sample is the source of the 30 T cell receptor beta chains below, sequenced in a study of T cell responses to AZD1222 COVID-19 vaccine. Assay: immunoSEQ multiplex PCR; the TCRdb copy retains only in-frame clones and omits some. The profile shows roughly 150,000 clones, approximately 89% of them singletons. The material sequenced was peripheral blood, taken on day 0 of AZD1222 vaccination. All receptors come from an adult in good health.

The CDR3 sequence: CASSTVLTDTQYF. CDR3 in DNA: TGTGCCAGTAGTACCGTTCTCACAGATACGCAGTATTTT. The V and J genes are TRBV19 and TRBJ2-3; D unresolved. The CDR3 extends over 13 amino acids. The V and J ends lost 4 bases and 2 bases respectively, with 7 bases between them. Germline V gene lookup returns CDR1 LNHDA and CDR2 SQIVND (reference sequence).

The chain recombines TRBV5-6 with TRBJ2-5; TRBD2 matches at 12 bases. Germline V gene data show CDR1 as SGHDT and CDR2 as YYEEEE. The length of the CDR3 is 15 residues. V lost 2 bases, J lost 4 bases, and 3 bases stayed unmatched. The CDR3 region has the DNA TGTGCCAGCAGCTTTCAGACTAGCGGGAGAGAGACCCAGTACTTC. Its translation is CASSFQTSGRETQYF.

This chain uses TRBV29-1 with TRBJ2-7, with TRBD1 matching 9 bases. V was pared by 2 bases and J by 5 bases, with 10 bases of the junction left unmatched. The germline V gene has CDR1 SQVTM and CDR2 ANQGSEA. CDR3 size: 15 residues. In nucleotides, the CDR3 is TGCAGCGTTGAAACAGGGGGCGCATATTCAAACGAGCAGTACTTC. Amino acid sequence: CSVETGGAYSNEQYF.

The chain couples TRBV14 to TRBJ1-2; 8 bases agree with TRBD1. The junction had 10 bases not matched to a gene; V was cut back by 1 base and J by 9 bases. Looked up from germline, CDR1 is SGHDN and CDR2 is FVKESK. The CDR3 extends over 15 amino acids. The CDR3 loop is CASSQVLDRARSYTF. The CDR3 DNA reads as TGTGCCAGCAGCCAAGTCCTGGACAGGGCCAGGAGCTACACCTTC.

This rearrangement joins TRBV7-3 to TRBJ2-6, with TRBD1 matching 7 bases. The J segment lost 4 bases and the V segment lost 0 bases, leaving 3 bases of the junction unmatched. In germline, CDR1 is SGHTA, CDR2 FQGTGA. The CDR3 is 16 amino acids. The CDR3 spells CASSLTDRVGANVLTF. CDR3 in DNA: TGTGCCAGCAGCTTAACCGACAGGGTCGGGGCCAACGTCCTGACTTTC.

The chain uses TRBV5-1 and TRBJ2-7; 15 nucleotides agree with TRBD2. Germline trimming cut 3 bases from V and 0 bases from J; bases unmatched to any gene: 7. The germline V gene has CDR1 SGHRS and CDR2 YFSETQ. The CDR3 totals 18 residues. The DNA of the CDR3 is TGCGCCAGCAGCTCAGGACTAGCGGGAGGGCCCCACTCCTACGAGCAGTACTTC. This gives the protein CASSSGLAGGPHSYEQYF. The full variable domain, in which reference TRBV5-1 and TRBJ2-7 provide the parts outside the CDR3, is KAGVTQTPRYLIKTRGQQVTLSCSPISGHRSVSWYQQTPGQGLQFLFEYFSETQRNKGNFPGRFSGRQFSNSRSEMNVSTLELGDSALYLCASSSGLAGGPHSYEQYFGPGTRLTVT.

CDR3 loop: CASSSIALAGGKSEQFF. Written as DNA, the CDR3 is TGTGCCAGCAGCTCAATCGCACTAGCGGGAGGTAAGAGTGAGCAGTTCTTC. The chain combines TRBV7-2 with TRBJ2-1; 12 bases align to TRBD2. Germline assignment: CDR1 SGHTA and CDR2 FQGNSA. The junction had 13 bases not matched to a gene; V was cut back by 4 bases and J by 9 bases. CDR3 length equals 17 residues. Combining the CDR3 with reference TRBV7-2 and TRBJ2-1 gives the whole variable domain GAGVSQSPSNKVTEKGKDVELRCDPISGHTALYWYRQSLGQGLEFLIYFQGNSAPDKSGLPSDRFSAERTGGSVSTLTIQRTQQEDSAVYLCASSSIALAGGKSEQFFGPGTRLTVL.

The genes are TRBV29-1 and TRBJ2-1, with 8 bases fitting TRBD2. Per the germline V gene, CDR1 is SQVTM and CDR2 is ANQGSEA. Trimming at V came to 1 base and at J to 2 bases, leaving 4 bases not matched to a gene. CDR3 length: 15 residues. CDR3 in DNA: TGCAGCGTTGAAGGAGGAGCGGGAGCCTACAATGAGCAGTTCTTC. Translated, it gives CSVEGGAGAYNEQFF.

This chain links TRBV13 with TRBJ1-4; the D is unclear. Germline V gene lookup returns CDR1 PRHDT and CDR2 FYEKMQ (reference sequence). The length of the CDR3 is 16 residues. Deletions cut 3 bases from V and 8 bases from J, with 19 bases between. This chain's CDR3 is CASSFRPIYRGEKLFF. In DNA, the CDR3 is TGTGCCAGCAGCTTTAGGCCAATTTATCGAGGCGAAAAACTGTTTTTT.

For the CDR3, the DNA is TGCGCCAGCAGCCAAGATGGGTGGACAGGGATTTCACCCCTCCACTTT. This sequence encodes CASSQDGWTGISPLHF. The V and J genes are TRBV4-3 and TRBJ1-6, with 8 nucleotides matching TRBD1. Germline CDR1 and CDR2: LGHNA and YSLEER. The V segment lost 0 bases and the J segment 9 bases; nucleotides outside the gene matches: 7. This CDR3 has 16 residues.

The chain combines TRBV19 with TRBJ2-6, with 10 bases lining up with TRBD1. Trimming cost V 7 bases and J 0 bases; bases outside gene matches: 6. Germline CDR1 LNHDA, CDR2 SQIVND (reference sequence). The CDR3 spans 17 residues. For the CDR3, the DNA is TGTGCCAGTAACGGGGACAGGGGCCTCTCTGGGGCCAACGTCCTGACTTTC. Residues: CASNGDRGLSGANVLTF.

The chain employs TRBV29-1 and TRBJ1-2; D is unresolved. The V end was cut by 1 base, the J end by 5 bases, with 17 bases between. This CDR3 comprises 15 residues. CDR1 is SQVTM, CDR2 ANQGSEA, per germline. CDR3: CSVEAPGSLGYGYTF. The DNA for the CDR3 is TGCAGCGTTGAAGCCCCGGGCTCCTTGGGGTATGGCTACACCTTC.

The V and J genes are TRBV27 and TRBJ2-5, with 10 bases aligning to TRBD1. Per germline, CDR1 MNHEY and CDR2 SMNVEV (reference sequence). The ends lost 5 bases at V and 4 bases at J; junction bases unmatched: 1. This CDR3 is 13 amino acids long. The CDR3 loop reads CASSDRGPETQYF. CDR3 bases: TGTGCCAGCAGTGACAGGGGGCCAGAGACCCAGTACTTC.

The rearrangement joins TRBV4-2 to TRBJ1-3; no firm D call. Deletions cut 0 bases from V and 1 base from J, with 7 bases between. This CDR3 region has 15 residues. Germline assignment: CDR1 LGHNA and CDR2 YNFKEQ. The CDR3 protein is CASSQDLGSGNTIYF. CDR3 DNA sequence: TGTGCCAGCAGCCAAGATCTAGGGTCTGGAAACACCATATATTTT.

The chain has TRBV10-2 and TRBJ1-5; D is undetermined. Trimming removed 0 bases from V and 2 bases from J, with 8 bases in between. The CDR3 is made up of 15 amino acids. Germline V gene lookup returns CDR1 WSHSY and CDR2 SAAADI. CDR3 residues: CASSESSLGNQPQHF. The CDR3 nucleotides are TGCGCCAGCAGTGAGTCGAGTCTTGGCAATCAGCCCCAGCATTTT.

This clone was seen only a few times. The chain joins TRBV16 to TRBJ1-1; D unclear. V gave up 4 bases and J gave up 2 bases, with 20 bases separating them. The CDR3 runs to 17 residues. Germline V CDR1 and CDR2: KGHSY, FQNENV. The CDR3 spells CASSLRIPGEGNTEAFF. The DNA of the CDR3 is TGTGCCAGCAGCCTCAGGATTCCCGGGGAGGGAAACACTGAAGCTTTCTTT.

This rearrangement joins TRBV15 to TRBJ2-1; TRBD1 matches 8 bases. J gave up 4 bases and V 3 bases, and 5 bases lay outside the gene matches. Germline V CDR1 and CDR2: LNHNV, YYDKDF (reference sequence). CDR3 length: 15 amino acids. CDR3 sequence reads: CATSRGDRNYNEQFF. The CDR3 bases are TGTGCCACCAGCAGGGGGGACAGGAATTACAATGAGCAGTTCTTC.

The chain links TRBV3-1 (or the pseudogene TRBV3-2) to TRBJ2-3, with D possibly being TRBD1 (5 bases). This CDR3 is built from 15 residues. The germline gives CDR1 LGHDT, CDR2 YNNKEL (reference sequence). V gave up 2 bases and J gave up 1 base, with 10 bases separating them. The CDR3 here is CASSQQQGRTDTQYF. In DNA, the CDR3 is TGTGCCAGCAGCCAACAGCAGGGCCGCACAGATACGCAGTATTTT.

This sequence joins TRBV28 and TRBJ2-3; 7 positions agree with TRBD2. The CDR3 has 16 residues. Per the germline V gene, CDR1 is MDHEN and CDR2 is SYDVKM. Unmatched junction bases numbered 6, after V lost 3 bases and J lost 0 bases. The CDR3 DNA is TGTGCCAGCAGTTTTACCTATAGCGGGAGCACAGATACGCAGTATTTT. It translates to CASSFTYSGSTDTQYF.

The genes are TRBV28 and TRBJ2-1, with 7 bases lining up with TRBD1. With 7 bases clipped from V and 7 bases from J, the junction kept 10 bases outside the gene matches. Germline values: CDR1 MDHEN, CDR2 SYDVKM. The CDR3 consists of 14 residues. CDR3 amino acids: CASTETGSWNEQFF. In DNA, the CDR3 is TGTGCCAGCACCGAGACAGGGTCTTGGAATGAGCAGTTCTTC. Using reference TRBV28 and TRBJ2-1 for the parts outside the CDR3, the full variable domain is DVKVTQSSRYLVKRTGEKVFLECVQDMDHENMFWYRQDPGLGLRLIYFSYDVKMKEKGDIPEGYSVSREKKERFSLILESASTNQTSMYLCASTETGSWNEQFFGPGTRLTVL.

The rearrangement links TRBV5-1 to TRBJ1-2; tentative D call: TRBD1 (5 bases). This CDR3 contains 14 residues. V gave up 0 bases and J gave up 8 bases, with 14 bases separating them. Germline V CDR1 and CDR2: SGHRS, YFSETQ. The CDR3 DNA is TGCGCCAGCAGCTTGGGACAGCCCGTACAGGGCTACACCTTC. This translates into CASSLGQPVQGYTF. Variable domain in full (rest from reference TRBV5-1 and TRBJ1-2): KAGVTQTPRYLIKTRGQQVTLSCSPISGHRSVSWYQQTPGQGLQFLFEYFSETQRNKGNFPGRFSGRQFSNSRSEMNVSTLELGDSALYLCASSLGQPVQGYTFGSGTRLTVV.

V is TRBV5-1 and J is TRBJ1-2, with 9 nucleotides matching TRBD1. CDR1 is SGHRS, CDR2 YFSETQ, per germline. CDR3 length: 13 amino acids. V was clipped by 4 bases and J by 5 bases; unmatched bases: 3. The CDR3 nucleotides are TGCGCCAGCAGCATCGACAGGGGGTATGGCTACACCTTC. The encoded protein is CASSIDRGYGYTF. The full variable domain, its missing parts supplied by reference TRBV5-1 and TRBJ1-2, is KAGVTQTPRYLIKTRGQQVTLSCSPISGHRSVSWYQQTPGQGLQFLFEYFSETQRNKGNFPGRFSGRQFSNSRSEMNVSTLELGDSALYLCASSIDRGYGYTFGSGTRLTVV.

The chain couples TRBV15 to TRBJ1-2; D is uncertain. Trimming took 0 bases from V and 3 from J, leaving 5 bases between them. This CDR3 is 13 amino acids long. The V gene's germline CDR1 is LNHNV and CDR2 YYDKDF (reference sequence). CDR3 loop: CATSRDRDYGYTF. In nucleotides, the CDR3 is TGTGCCACCAGCAGAGATCGGGACTATGGCTACACCTTC.

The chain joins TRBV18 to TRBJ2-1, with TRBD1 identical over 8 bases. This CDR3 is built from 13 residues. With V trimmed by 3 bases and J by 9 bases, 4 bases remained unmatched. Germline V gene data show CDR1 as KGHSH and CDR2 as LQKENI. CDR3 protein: CASSPQGALEQFF. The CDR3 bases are TGTGCCAGCTCACCCCAGGGGGCGCTTGAGCAGTTCTTC.

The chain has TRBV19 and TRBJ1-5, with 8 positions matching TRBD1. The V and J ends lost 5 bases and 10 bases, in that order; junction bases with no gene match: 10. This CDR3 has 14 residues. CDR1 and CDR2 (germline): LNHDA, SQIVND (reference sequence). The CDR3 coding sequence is TGTGCCAGTAGTCCTGGGCAGGGGGCCCTACCCCAGCATTTT. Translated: CASSPGQGALPQHF. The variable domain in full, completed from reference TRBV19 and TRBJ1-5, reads DGGITQSPKYLFRKEGQNVTLSCEQNLNHDAMYWYRQDPGQGLRLIYYSQIVNDFQKGDIAEGYSVSREKKESFPLTVTSAQKNPTAFYLCASSPGQGALPQHFGDGTRLSIL.

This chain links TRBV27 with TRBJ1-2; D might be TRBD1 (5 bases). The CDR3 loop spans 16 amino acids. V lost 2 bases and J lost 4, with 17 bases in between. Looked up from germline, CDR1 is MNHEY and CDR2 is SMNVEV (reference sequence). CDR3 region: CASSLGRGRDAYGYTF. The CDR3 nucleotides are TGTGCCAGCAGTTTAGGAAGAGGACGGGACGCCTATGGCTACACCTTC.

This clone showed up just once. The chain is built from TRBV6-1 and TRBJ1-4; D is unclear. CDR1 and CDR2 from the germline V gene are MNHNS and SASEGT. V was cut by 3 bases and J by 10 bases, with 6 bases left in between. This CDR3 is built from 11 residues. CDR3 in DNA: TGTGCCAGCAGTGATGGGCTAAAACTGTTTTTT. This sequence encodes CASSDGLKLFF.

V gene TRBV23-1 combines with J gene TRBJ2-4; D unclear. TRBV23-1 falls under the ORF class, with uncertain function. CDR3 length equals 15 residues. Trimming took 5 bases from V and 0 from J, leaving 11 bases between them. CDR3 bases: TGCGCCAGCAGTTTTGAGGAACTAGCCAAAAACATTCAGTACTTC. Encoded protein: CASSFEELAKNIQYF.

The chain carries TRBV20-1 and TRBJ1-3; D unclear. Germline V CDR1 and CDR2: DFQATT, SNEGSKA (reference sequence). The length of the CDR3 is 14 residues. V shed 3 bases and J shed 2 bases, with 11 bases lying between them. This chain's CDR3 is CSASPLATGNTIYF. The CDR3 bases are TGCAGTGCTAGTCCTCTAGCGACTGGAAACACCATATATTTT.

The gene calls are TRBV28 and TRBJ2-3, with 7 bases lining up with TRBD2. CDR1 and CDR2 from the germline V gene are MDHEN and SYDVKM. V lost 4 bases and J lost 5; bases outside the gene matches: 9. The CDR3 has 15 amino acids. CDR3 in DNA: TGTGCCAGCAGTTCCGCCACTAGCGTTGTAGATACGCAGTATTTT. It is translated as CASSSATSVVDTQYF.